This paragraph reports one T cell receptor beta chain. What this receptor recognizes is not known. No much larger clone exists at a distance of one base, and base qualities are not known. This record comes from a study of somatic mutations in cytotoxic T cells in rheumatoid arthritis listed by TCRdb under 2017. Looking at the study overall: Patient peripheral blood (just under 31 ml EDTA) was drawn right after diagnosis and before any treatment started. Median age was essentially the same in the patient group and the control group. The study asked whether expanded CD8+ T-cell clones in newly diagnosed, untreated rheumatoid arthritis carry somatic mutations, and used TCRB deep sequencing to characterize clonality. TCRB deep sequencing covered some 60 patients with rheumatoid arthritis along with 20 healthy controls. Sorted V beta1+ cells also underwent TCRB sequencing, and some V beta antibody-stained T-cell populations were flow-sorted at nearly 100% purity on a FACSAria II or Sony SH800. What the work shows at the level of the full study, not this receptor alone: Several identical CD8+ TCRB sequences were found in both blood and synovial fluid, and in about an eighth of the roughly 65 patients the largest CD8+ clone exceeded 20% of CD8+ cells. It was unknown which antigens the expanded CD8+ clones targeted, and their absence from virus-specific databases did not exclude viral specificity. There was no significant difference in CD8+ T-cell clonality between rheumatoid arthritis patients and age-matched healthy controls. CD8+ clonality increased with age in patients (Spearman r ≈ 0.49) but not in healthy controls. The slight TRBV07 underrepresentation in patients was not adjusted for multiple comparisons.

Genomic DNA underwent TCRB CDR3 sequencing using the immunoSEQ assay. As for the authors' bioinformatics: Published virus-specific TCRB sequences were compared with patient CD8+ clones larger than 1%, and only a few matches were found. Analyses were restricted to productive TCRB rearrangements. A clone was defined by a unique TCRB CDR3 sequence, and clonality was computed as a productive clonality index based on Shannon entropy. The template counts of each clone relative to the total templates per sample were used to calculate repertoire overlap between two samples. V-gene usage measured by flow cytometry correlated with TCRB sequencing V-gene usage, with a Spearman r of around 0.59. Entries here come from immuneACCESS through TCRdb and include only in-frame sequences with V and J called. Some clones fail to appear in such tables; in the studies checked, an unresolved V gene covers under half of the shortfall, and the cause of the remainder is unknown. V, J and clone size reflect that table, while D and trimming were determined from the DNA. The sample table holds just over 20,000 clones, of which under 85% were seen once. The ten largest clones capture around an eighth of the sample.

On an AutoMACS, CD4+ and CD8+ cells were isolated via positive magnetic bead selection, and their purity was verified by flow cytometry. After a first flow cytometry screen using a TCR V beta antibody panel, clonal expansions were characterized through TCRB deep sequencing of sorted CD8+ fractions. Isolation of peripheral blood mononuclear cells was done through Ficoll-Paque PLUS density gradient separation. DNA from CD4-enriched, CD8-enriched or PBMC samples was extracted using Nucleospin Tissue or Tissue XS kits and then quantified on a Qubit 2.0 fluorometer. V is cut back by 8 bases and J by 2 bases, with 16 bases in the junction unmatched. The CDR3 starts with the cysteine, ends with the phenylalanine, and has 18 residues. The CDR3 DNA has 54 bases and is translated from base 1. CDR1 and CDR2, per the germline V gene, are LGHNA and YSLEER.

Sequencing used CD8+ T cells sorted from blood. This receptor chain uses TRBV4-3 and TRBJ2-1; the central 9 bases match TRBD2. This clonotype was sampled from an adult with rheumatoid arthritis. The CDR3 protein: CASSPGTSHTSPYNEQFF. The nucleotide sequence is TGCGCCAGCTCCCCCGGGACTAGCCATACGTCCCCCTACAATGAGCAGTTCTTC.